The rows below give T cell receptor beta chains drawn from one sample of a study of glioma-infiltrating T cells. Via MiXCR, TCRdb re-called the multiplex PCR reads, giving one row per CDR3 protein. The sample lists around 130,000 distinct CDR3 sequences; about 22% were seen once. What was sequenced was glioma tissue, nonneoplastic brain tissue, or PBMCs (not recorded which). The receptors shown here come from a human donor with low-grade glioma or glioblastoma, undergoing nonglioma brain surgery, or in good health (not recorded which). Each CDR3 is given with its conserved first and last residue. D genes are given only for firm matches. The listing skips clone size in some rows; elsewhere it reads once, few, many or a size class.

cdr3_length: 13; clone_size: many; d_call: TRBD1; j_call: TRBJ2-5; v_call: TRBV20-1; cdr3_aa: CSALPGQGTTQYF; cdr3_nt: TGCAGTGCCCTACCGGGACAGGGGACAACCCAGTACTTC
cdr3_length: 15; clone_size: -; d_call: -; j_call: TRBJ1-2; v_call: TRBV7-2; cdr3_aa: CASSLPLLPRTGYTF; cdr3_nt: TGTGCCAGCAGCTTGCCCCTTCTCCCCAGGACTGGCTACACCTTC
cdr3_length: 16; clone_size: few; d_call: -; j_call: TRBJ1-1; v_call: TRBV4-1; cdr3_aa: CASSQEETLENTEAFF; cdr3_nt: TGCGCCAGCAGCCAAGAGGAAACACTAGAGAACACTGAAGCTTTCTTT
cdr3_length: 16; clone_size: many; d_call: -; j_call: TRBJ2-2; v_call: TRBV24-1; cdr3_aa: CATSDSTHENTGELFF; cdr3_nt: TGTGCCACCAGTGATTCGACCCATGAGAACACCGGGGAGCTGTTTTTT
cdr3_length: 12; clone_size: -; d_call: -; j_call: TRBJ2-5; v_call: TRBV29-1; cdr3_aa: CSVDSAGETQYF; cdr3_nt: TGCAGCGTGGACAGTGCGGGTGAGACCCAGTACTTC
cdr3_length: 15; clone_size: -; d_call: -; j_call: TRBJ1-5; v_call: TRBV19; cdr3_aa: CASSARDPPNQPQHF; cdr3_nt: TGTGCCAGTAGTGCAAGGGACCCCCCCAATCAGCCCCAGCATTTT
cdr3_length: 12; clone_size: many; d_call: TRBD2; j_call: TRBJ2-1; v_call: TRBV20-1; cdr3_aa: CSASASGNEQFF; cdr3_nt: TGCAGTGCTAGTGCTAGCGGCAATGAGCAGTTCTTC
cdr3_length: 16; clone_size: few; d_call: -; j_call: TRBJ1-5; v_call: TRBV28; cdr3_aa: CASSLWKGEGGQPQHF; cdr3_nt: TGTGCCAGCAGTTTATGGAAAGGGGAAGGGGGTCAGCCCCAGCATTTT
cdr3_length: 17; clone_size: few; d_call: TRBD2; j_call: TRBJ2-3; v_call: TRBV15; cdr3_aa: CATRRDRPSGGTDTQYF; cdr3_nt: TGTGCCACCAGAAGAGATCGTCCTAGCGGGGGTACAGATACGCAGTATTTT
cdr3_length: 15; clone_size: -; d_call: -; j_call: TRBJ2-2; v_call: TRBV20-1; cdr3_aa: CSARVGESFSGELFF; cdr3_nt: TGCAGTGCTAGGGTGGGGGAGTCTTTCTCCGGGGAGCTGTTTTTT
cdr3_length: 15; clone_size: -; d_call: -; j_call: TRBJ1-6; v_call: TRBV5-1; cdr3_aa: CATKVATEYNSPLHF; cdr3_nt: TGCGCCACCAAGGTCGCGACGGAATATAATTCACCCCTCCACTTT
cdr3_length: 15; clone_size: many; d_call: -; j_call: TRBJ2-2; v_call: TRBV6-6; cdr3_aa: CASSYSGTPTGELFF; cdr3_nt: TGTGCCAGCAGTTACTCGGGGACCCCTACCGGGGAGCTGTTTTTT
cdr3_length: 17; clone_size: many; d_call: -; j_call: TRBJ2-5; v_call: TRBV15; cdr3_aa: CATRIGARMGLSETQYF; cdr3_nt: TGTGCCACCAGAATCGGAGCACGCATGGGATTGTCGGAGACCCAGTACTTC
cdr3_length: 16; clone_size: -; d_call: TRBD1; j_call: TRBJ2-3; v_call: TRBV7-9; cdr3_aa: CASSLGRDRRRDTQYF; cdr3_nt: TGTGCCAGCAGCTTAGGCCGGGACAGAAGACGAGATACGCAGTATTTT
cdr3_length: 14; clone_size: many; d_call: -; j_call: TRBJ2-3; v_call: TRBV6-1; cdr3_aa: CASREQGITDTQYF; cdr3_nt: TGTGCCAGCAGAGAACAGGGTATCACAGATACGCAGTATTTT
cdr3_length: 12; clone_size: -; d_call: TRBD2; j_call: TRBJ2-4; v_call: TRBV20-1; cdr3_aa: CSGITGGNIQYF; cdr3_nt: TGCAGCGGTATAACGGGGGGGAACATTCAGTACTTC
cdr3_length: 14; clone_size: -; d_call: -; j_call: TRBJ2-2; v_call: TRBV25-1; cdr3_aa: CASREDGYTGELFF; cdr3_nt: TGTGCCAGCAGGGAGGACGGATACACCGGGGAGCTGTTTTTT
cdr3_length: 12; clone_size: -; d_call: -; j_call: TRBJ2-2; v_call: TRBV7-9; cdr3_aa: CASSSGLGELFF; cdr3_nt: TGCGCCAGCAGCTCGGGCCTCGGGGAGCTGTTTTTT
cdr3_length: 19; clone_size: many; d_call: TRBD1; j_call: TRBJ2-3; v_call: TRBV15; cdr3_aa: CATSRGERRGLTFGDTQYF; cdr3_nt: TGTGCCACCAGCAGAGGGGAGCGCAGGGGGCTTACATTCGGAGATACGCAGTATTTT
cdr3_length: 15; clone_size: many; d_call: -; j_call: TRBJ2-3; v_call: TRBV27; cdr3_aa: CASSPRRESTDTQYF; cdr3_nt: TGTGCCAGCAGCCCACGGAGGGAGAGCACAGATACGCAGTATTTT
cdr3_length: 18; clone_size: -; d_call: -; j_call: TRBJ1-2; v_call: TRBV24-1; cdr3_aa: CATSDPRTESHPPYGYTF; cdr3_nt: TGTGCCACCAGTGACCCTCGGACAGAATCACACCCCCCTTATGGCTACACCTTC
cdr3_length: 14; clone_size: many; d_call: TRBD2; j_call: TRBJ2-1; v_call: TRBV15; cdr3_aa: CATLGLAGDNEQFF; cdr3_nt: TGTGCCACGTTAGGCCTAGCGGGGGACAATGAGCAGTTCTTC
cdr3_length: 15; clone_size: few; d_call: TRBD2; j_call: TRBJ2-2; v_call: TRBV7-2; cdr3_aa: CASRLLAGTTGELFF; cdr3_nt: TGTGCCAGCAGGCTACTAGCGGGGACCACCGGGGAGCTGTTTTTT
cdr3_length: 14; clone_size: few; d_call: TRBD2; j_call: TRBJ2-1; v_call: TRBV20-1; cdr3_aa: CSARSGGGRNEQFF; cdr3_nt: TGCAGTGCTAGATCAGGCGGGGGGCGCAATGAGCAGTTCTTC
cdr3_length: 15; clone_size: -; d_call: TRBD2; j_call: TRBJ2-5; v_call: TRBV10-3; cdr3_aa: CAISESQRGQETQYF; cdr3_nt: TGTGCCATCAGTGAGTCCCAGCGGGGACAAGAGACCCAGTACTTC
cdr3_length: 15; clone_size: -; d_call: TRBD1; j_call: TRBJ2-3; v_call: TRBV20-1; cdr3_aa: CSARLTGSGTDTQYF; cdr3_nt: TGCAGTGCTAGACTGACAGGGAGTGGGACAGATACGCAGTATTTT
cdr3_length: 13; clone_size: -; d_call: -; j_call: TRBJ2-4; v_call: TRBV6-1; cdr3_aa: CASSWEAKNIQYF; cdr3_nt: TGTGCCAGCAGTTGGGAAGCCAAAAACATTCAGTACTTC
cdr3_length: 14; clone_size: many; d_call: -; j_call: TRBJ2-5; v_call: TRBV24-1; cdr3_aa: CATSDSGSQETQYF; cdr3_nt: TGTGCCACCAGTGATTCGGGCAGCCAAGAGACCCAGTACTTC
cdr3_length: 11; clone_size: many; d_call: -; j_call: TRBJ1-1; v_call: TRBV6-2/TRBV6-3; cdr3_aa: CASSYTGTAFF; cdr3_nt: TGTGCCAGCAGTTACACAGGGACAGCTTTCTTT
cdr3_length: 14; clone_size: -; d_call: -; j_call: TRBJ2-1; v_call: TRBV2; cdr3_aa: CASSSQGLYNEQFF; cdr3_nt: TGTGCCAGCAGTAGTCAGGGGCTCTACAATGAGCAGTTCTTC
cdr3_length: 12; clone_size: many; d_call: TRBD2; j_call: TRBJ2-5; v_call: TRBV7-9; cdr3_aa: CASSAGTSPQYF; cdr3_nt: TGTGCCAGCAGCGCCGGGACTAGCCCCCAGTACTTC
cdr3_length: 13; clone_size: few; d_call: -; j_call: TRBJ2-5; v_call: TRBV6-1; cdr3_aa: CASRRGPFETQYF; cdr3_nt: TGTGCCAGCAGGCGCGGACCGTTTGAGACCCAGTACTTC
cdr3_length: 18; clone_size: -; d_call: TRBD2; j_call: TRBJ2-2; v_call: TRBV20-1; cdr3_aa: CSARGRGRGSGGAGELFF; cdr3_nt: TGCAGTGCTAGAGGACGGGGGCGGGGTAGCGGGGGAGCCGGGGAGCTGTTTTTT